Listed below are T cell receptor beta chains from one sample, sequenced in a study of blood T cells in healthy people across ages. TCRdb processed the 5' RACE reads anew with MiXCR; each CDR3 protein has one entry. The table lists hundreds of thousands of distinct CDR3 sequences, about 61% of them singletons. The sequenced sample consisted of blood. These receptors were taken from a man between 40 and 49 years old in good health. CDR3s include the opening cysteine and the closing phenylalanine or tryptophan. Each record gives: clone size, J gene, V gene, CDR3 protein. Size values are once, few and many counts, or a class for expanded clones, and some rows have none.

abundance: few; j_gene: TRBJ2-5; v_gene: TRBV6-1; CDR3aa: CASSEQGLGETQYF
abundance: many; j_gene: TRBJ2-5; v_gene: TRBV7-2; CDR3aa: CASSFRTSPPETQYF
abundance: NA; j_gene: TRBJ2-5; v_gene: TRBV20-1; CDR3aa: CSARPDSSGQETQYF
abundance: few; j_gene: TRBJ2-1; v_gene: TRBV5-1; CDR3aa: CASSRDGFNEQFF
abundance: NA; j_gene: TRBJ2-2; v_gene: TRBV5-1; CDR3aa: CASSYFRETGELFF
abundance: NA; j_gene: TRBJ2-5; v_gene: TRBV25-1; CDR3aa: CASTSVPGGEETQYF
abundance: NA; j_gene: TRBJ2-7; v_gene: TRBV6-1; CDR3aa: CASRGTSGSPYEQYF
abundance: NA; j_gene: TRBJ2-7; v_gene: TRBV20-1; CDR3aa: CSARDRYSGTGLTGGSYNEQYF
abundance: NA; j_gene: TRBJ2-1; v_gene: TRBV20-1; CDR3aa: CSARRQGTSSYNEQFF
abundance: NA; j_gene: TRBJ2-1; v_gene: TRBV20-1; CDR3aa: CSARARDGQRRYNEQFF
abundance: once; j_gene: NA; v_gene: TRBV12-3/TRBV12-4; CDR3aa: CARRPTGLNENIQYF
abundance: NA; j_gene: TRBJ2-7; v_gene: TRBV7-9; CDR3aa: CASSLARGGGHEQYF
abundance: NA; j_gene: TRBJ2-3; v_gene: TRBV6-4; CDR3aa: CASSDSIGTSGGGDTQYF
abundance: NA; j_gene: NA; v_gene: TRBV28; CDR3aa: CASSPQAGTGYNEQYF
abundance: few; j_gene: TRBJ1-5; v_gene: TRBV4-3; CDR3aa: CASSQERNQPQHF
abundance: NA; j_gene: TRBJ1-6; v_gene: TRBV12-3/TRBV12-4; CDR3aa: CASSLGGQGSNSPLHF
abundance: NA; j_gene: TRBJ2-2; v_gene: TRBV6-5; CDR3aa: CASSYSGTSGTGELFF
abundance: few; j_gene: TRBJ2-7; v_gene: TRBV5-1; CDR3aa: CASSSMEGVTYEQYF
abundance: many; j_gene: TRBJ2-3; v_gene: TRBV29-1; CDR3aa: CSVIQQGADTQYF
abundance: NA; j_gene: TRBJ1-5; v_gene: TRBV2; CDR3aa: CASRPRWNQPQHF
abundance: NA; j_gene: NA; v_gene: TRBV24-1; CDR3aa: CATRGDGEQYF
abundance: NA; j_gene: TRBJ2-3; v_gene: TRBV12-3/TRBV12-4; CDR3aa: CASSSFPGQGLSDTQYF
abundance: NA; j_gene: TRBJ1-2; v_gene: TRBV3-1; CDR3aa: CASSQTNDGGYTF
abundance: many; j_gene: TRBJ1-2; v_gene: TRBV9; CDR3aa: CASSDRGQGEGYTF
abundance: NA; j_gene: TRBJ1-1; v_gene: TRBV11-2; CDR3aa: CASSLKTMNTEAFF
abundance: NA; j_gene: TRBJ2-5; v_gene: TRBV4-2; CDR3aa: CASGQTDGDGTTFWAQYF
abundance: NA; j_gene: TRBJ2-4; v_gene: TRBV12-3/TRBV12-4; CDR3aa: CASSLNVGGTTKNIQYF
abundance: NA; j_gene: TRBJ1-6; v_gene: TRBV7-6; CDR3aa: CASSLDPNNSPLHF
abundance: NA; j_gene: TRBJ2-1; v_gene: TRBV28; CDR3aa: CASSPLAGAPYNEQFF
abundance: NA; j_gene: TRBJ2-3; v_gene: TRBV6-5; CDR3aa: CASSLIQAPGTDTQYF
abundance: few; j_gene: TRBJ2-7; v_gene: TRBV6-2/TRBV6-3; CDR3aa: CASSYISTGLDEQYF
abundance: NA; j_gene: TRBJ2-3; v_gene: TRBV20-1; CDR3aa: CSASQGFTDTQYF
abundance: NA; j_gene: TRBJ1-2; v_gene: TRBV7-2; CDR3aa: CASSWGLEANYGYTF
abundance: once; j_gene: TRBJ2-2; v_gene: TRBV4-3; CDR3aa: CASSQDVLRDTGELFF
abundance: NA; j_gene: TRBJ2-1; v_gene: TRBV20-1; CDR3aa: CSARGTDYNEQFF
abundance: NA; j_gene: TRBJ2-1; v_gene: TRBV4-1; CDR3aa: CASSQFLTVLKSRGEQFF
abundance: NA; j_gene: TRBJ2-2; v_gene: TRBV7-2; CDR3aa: CASSPTAANTGELFF
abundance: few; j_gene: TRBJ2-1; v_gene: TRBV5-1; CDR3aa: CASKANTGTSGIGEQFF
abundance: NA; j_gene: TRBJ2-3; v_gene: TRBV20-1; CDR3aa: CSALDRGTDTQYF
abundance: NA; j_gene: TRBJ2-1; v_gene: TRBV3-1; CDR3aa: CASSLPGLAGVHEQFF
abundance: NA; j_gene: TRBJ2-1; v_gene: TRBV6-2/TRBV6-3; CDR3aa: CASSQPLRLNGQFF
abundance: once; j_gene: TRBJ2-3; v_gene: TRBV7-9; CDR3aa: CASSSGRGGDTQYF
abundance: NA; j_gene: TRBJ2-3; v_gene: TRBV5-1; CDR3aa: CASSLGLMPSTDTQYF
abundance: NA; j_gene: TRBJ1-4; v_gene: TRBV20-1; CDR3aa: CSAGGVTPEKLFF
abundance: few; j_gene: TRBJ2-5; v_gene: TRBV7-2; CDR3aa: CASSLGVGVTETQYF
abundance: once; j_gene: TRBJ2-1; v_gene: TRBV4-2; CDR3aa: CASSQGILAGNEQFF
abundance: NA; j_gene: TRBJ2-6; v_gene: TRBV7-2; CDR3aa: CASSLVAAPDSGANVLTF
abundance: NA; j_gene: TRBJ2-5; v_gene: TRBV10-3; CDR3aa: CAISERAGGHETQYF
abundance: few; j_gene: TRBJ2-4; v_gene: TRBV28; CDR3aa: CASSLTSDEKNIQYF
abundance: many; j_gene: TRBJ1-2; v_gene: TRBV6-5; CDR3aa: CASSGQGPNYGYTF
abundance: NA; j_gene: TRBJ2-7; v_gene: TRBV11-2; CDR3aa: CASSLGFSGSGEQYF
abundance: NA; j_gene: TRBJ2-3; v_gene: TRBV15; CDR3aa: CATSNRQEDTQYF
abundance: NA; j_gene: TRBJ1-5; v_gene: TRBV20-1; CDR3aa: CSAADSTLIGNQPQHF
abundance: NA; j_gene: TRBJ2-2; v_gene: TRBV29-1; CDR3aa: CSVIRENTGELFF
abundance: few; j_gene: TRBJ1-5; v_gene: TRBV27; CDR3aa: CASSPYRDRKSQPQHF
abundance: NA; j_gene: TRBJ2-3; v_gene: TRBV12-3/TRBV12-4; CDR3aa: CASSLGAGSIGQDTQYF
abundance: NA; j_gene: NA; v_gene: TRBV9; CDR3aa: CASSRLGGKETQYF
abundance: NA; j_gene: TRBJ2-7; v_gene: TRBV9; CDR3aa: CASSVAPGDRYEQYF
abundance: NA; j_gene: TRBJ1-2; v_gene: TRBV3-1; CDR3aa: CASSPRGQVLDGYTF